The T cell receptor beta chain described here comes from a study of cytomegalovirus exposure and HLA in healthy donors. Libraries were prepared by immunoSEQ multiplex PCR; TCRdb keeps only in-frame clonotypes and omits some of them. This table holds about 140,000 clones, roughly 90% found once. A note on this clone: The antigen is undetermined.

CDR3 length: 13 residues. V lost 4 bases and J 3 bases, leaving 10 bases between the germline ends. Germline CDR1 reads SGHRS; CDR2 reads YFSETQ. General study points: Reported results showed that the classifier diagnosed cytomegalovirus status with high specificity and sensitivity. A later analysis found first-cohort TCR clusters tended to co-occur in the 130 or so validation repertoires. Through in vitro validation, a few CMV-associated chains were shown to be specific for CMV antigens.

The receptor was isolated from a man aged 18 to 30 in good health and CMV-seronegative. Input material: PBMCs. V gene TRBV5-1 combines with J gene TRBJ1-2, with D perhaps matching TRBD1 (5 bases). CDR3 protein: CASSATDHYGYTF. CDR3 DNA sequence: TGCGCCAGCAGCGCGACAGATCACTATGGCTACACCTTC. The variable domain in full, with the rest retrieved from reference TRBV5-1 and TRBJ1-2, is KAGVTQTPRYLIKTRGQQVTLSCSPISGHRSVSWYQQTPGQGLQFLFEYFSETQRNKGNFPGRFSGRQFSNSRSEMNVSTLELGDSALYLCASSATDHYGYTFGSGTRLTVV.